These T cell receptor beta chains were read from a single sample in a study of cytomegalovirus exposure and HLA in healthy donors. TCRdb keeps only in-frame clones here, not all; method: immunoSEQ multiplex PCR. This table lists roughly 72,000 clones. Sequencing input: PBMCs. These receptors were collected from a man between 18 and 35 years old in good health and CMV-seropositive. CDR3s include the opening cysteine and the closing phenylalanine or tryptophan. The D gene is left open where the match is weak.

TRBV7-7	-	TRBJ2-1	TGTGCTAGCAGCTTAGATTGGGGGGATGAGCAGTTCTTC	CASSLDWGDEQFF
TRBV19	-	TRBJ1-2	TGTGCCAGTACTTATGCTGGACAGACCTATGGCTACACCTTC	CASTYAGQTYGYTF
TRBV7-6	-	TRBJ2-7	TGTGCCAGCAGCCTCCAGGGCTACGAGCAGTACTTC	CASSLQGYEQYF
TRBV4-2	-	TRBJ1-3	TGTGCCAGCAGCCAAGATACGGACAGCGTCTCTGGAAACACCATATATTTT	CASSQDTDSVSGNTIYF
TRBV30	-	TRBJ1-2	TGTGCCTGGACCTTGGGGGGATATGGTGGCTACACCTTC	CAWTLGGYGGYTF
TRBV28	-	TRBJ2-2	TGTGCCAGCAGAAAAAACAGGGTAGCCGGGGAGCTGTTTTTT	CASRKNRVAGELFF
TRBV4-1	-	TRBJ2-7	TGCGCCAGCAGCCAAGATAGATACGAGCAGTACTTC	CASSQDRYEQYF
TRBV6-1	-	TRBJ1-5	TGTGCCACTTTCGCCGAGAGGGTTTTGCAGCCCCAGCATTTT	CATFAERVLQPQHF
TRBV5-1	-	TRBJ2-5	TGCGCCAGCAGCTTCGGGCGGGGTTACCAAGAGACCCAGTACTTC	CASSFGRGYQETQYF
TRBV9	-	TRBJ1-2	TGTGCCAGCAGCGTAGACGGGGGTCTGAGCTACACCTTC	CASSVDGGLSYTF
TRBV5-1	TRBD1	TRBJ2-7	TGCGCCAGCAGTCAAGGGACAGGGGGCTACGAGCAGTACTTC	CASSQGTGGYEQYF
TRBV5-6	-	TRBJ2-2	TGTGCCAGCAGCTCGTACTTGTGGACCGGGGAGCTGTTTTTT	CASSSYLWTGELFF
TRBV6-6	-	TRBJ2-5	TGTGCCAGCAGTTACGGGGGCGAAGAGACCCAGTACTTC	CASSYGGEETQYF
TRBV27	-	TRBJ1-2	TGTGCCAGCAGCCGCGCCGATGGTAACTATGGCTACACCTTC	CASSRADGNYGYTF
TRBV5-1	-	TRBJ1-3	TGCGCCAGCAGCTTGGCAGGGCGGACCATATATTTT	CASSLAGRTIYF
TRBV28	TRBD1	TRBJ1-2	TGTGCCAGCAGTCCCGGGACAGGGTGGTATGGCTACACCTTC	CASSPGTGWYGYTF
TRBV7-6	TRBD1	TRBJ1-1	TGTGCCAGCCACCCCGGGACAGGGGCCACTGAAGCTTTCTTT	CASHPGTGATEAFF
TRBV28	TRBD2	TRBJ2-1	TGTGCCAGCTCCCCTTGGACTAGGGGCTACAATGAGCAGTTCTTC	CASSPWTRGYNEQFF